Following are 30 T cell receptor beta chains from one sample sequenced in a study of blood T cell repertoires in COVID-19. Data came from immunoSEQ multiplex PCR; TCRdb stores just in-frame clones and leaves some out. The sample has about 37,000 clones, roughly 80% seen once. Sequencing was performed on peripheral blood. The receptors come from a man in his 70s with COVID-19, enrolled during active disease.

This clone was found a few times. The V call is TRBV18, the J call TRBJ1-2, with D perhaps matching TRBD1 (6 bases). V shed 1 base and J shed 6 bases, with 9 bases lying between them. Germline CDR1 reads KGHSH; CDR2 reads LQKENI. The CDR3 extends over 13 amino acids. The CDR3 protein is CASSPQGGDGYTF. DNA of the CDR3: TGTGCCAGCTCACCACAGGGGGGGGATGGCTACACCTTC. Based on the CDR3 plus reference TRBV18 and TRBJ1-2, the full variable domain is NAGVMQNPRHLVRRRGQEARLRCSPMKGHSHVYWYRQLPEEGLKFMVYLQKENIIDESGMPKERFSAEFPKEGPSILRIQQVVRGDSAAYFCASSPQGGDGYTFGSGTRLTVV.

This clone was picked up one time. The CDR3 DNA reads as TGCGCCAGCAGCTCGCAGGACACTGAAGCTTTCTTT. It is translated as CASSSQDTEAFF. This chain joins TRBV5-1 and TRBJ1-1; D unclear. The CDR3 spans 12 residues. V lost 3 bases to trimming and J lost 3 bases, with 6 bases between them. Germline V gene lookup returns CDR1 SGHRS and CDR2 YFSETQ. The full variable domain, rest sourced from reference TRBV5-1 and TRBJ1-1, is KAGVTQTPRYLIKTRGQQVTLSCSPISGHRSVSWYQQTPGQGLQFLFEYFSETQRNKGNFPGRFSGRQFSNSRSEMNVSTLELGDSALYLCASSSQDTEAFFGQGTRLTVV.

The gene calls are TRBV30 and TRBJ2-7, with 7 bases aligning to TRBD1. CDR1 and CDR2 (germline): GTSNPN, SVGIG (reference sequence). With 2 bases clipped from V and 2 bases from J, the junction kept 9 bases outside the gene matches. This CDR3 spans 15 amino acids. The CDR3 DNA reads TGTGCCTGGAGTAGGGCAGGGGGTATCACCTACGAGCAGTACTTC. Encoded protein: CAWSRAGGITYEQYF.

In this sample, this clone turned up a few times. This chain joins TRBV3-1 (or the pseudogene TRBV3-2) and TRBJ2-5; 9 positions match TRBD2. J gave up 5 bases and V 0 bases, and 7 bases lay outside the gene matches. Germline V gene sequence: CDR1 LGHDT, CDR2 YNNKEL (reference sequence). The CDR3 spans 16 residues. The CDR3 DNA reads as TGTGCCAGCAGCCAAGATTCGGGAGCGGGGGGTGAGACCCAGTACTTC. Its translation: CASSQDSGAGGETQYF.

The genes are TRBV3-1 (or the pseudogene TRBV3-2) and TRBJ1-4; D uncertain. The CDR3 loop spans 14 amino acids. Trimming removed 2 bases at V and 0 bases at J, with 4 bases between. Germline V gives CDR1 LGHDT, CDR2 YNNKEL (reference sequence). The CDR3 is CASSQFTTNEKLFF. The CDR3 DNA sequence: TGTGCCAGCAGCCAATTTACAACTAATGAAAAACTGTTTTTT.

The rearrangement joins TRBV7-3 to TRBJ1-1; D gene unclear. The CDR3 is 13 residues long. V lost 4 bases and J lost 1, with 7 bases in between. Per the germline V gene, CDR1 is SGHTA and CDR2 is FQGTGA. The CDR3 DNA sequence: TGTGCCAGCAGCTCCTCTCGGAACACTGAAGCTTTCTTT. Protein: CASSSSRNTEAFF.

This clone came up once. This rearrangement joins TRBV9 to TRBJ1-2, with 9 bases matching TRBD1. CDR1 is SGDLS and CDR2 is YYNGEE in the germline V gene. V was pared by 3 bases and J by 3 bases, with 6 bases of the junction left unmatched. CDR3 size: 15 residues. The CDR3 sequence: CASSAQQGAYYGYTF. The CDR3, as DNA: TGTGCCAGCAGCGCCCAACAGGGGGCCTACTATGGCTACACCTTC.

The chain recombines TRBV6-6 with TRBJ1-1; 9 positions agree with TRBD1. The ends lost 6 bases at V and 1 base at J; junction bases unmatched: 3. Germline CDR1 is MNHNY and CDR2 is SVGAGI (reference sequence). The CDR3 is 14 residues long. The CDR3 bases are TGTGCCAGCAGCAAACAGGGGGCGAACACTGAAGCTTTCTTT. Protein product: CASSKQGANTEAFF.

The CDR3 is CATRPRDRGGNEQFF. CDR3 coding DNA: TGTGCCACCAGGCCCCGGGACAGGGGAGGCAATGAGCAGTTCTTC. The rearrangement uses TRBV24-1 and TRBJ2-1; 10 positions match TRBD1. This CDR3 has 15 residues. V gave up 7 bases and J gave up 6 bases; unmatched junction bases: 8. Germline assignment: CDR1 KGHDR and CDR2 SFDVKD.

The chain carries TRBV6-5 and TRBJ1-4; D is possibly TRBD1 (5 bases). In germline, CDR1 is MNHEY, CDR2 SVGAGI. This CDR3 has 14 amino acids. The V end lost 8 bases, the J end lost 2 bases, and 12 bases lay between the germline ends. The chain's CDR3 is CASGTGLTNEKLFF. The DNA of the CDR3 is TGTGCCAGCGGAACAGGTCTTACTAATGAAAAACTGTTTTTT.

The chain couples TRBV30 to TRBJ1-1, with D perhaps TRBD1 (5 bases). The V gene lost 0 bases and the J gene lost 4 bases, with 12 bases spanning the gap. The CDR3 runs to 14 residues. Germline CDR1 GTSNPN, CDR2 SVGIG (reference sequence). The CDR3 region has the DNA TGTGCCTGGAGTGTAAGCGGGGCAGGCACTGAAGCTTTCTTT. Amino acid sequence: CAWSVSGAGTEAFF.

This clone was counted a few times. The genes are TRBV27 and TRBJ2-7; TRBD1 aligns across 9 bases. Germline V CDR1 and CDR2: MNHEY, SMNVEV (reference sequence). This CDR3 region has 12 residues. J was trimmed by 4 bases and V by 7 bases; bases with no gene match: 2. CDR3 nucleotides: TGTGCCAGCAAACAGGGGGCATACGAGCAGTACTTC. Residues: CASKQGAYEQYF.

The chain employs TRBV6-6 and TRBJ1-2, with 10 bases lining up with TRBD1. Germline V gene lookup returns CDR1 MNHNY and CDR2 SVGAGI (reference sequence). V trimming: 6 bases; J trimming: 8 bases; junction bases outside the gene matches: 9. The CDR3 covers 14 residues. CDR3 sequence reads: CASRPTGGAEGYTF. The CDR3 DNA sequence: TGTGCCAGCAGACCGACAGGGGGCGCCGAAGGCTACACCTTC.

This rearrangement joins TRBV10-3 to TRBJ2-1; 9 bases are shared with TRBD1. Germline V gene data show CDR1 as ENHRY and CDR2 as SYGVKD. This CDR3 spans 15 amino acids. With 4 bases clipped from V and 7 bases from J, the junction kept 8 bases outside the gene matches. The CDR3 bases are TGTGCCATCAGTGCCTCCGGGACAGGGTCGAATGAGCAGTTCTTC. This sequence encodes CAISASGTGSNEQFF.

The rearrangement links TRBV5-1 to TRBJ2-5, with TRBD1 identical over 10 bases. Germline CDR1 is SGHRS and CDR2 is YFSETQ. This CDR3 has 14 amino acids. V shed 7 bases, J shed 2 bases, and the junction held 5 bases outside the gene matches. CDR3 sequence reads: CASYPGQGQETQYF. The CDR3 bases are TGCGCCAGCTATCCGGGACAGGGGCAAGAGACCCAGTACTTC.

This clone occurred a few times. The J gene is TRBJ1-2, the V gene TRBV7-9, with 10 positions matching TRBD1. Germline lookup yields CDR1 SEHNR and CDR2 FQNEAQ (reference sequence). V dropped 5 bases and J dropped 3; count of bases not matched to a gene: 6. CDR3 size: 15 residues. The CDR3 is CASSPGTGVYYGYTF. CDR3 sequence (DNA): TGTGCCAGCAGCCCCGGGACAGGGGTTTACTATGGCTACACCTTC. The full variable domain, in which reference TRBV7-9 and TRBJ1-2 provide the parts outside the CDR3, is DTGVSQNPRHKITKRGQNVTFRCDPISEHNRLYWYRQTLGQGPEFLTYFQNEAQLEKSRLLSDRFSAERPKGSFSTLEIQRTEQGDSAMYLCASSPGTGVYYGYTFGSGTRLTVV.

The chain employs TRBV29-1 and TRBJ2-7, with D unresolved. This CDR3 is built from 13 residues. Germline V gene data show CDR1 as SQVTM and CDR2 as ANQGSEA. V lost 7 bases to trimming and J lost 4 bases, with 17 bases between them. CDR3 sequence reads: CSAGESETYEQYF. DNA of the CDR3: TGCAGCGCTGGCGAAAGTGAGACTTACGAGCAGTACTTC.

This clone occurred a few times. The V gene is TRBV3-1 (or the pseudogene TRBV3-2), the J gene TRBJ1-1, with TRBD1 as a possible D gene (6 bases). CDR3 length: 14 amino acids. The V gene lost 4 bases and the J gene lost 4 bases, with 13 bases spanning the gap. From germline, CDR1 is LGHDT and CDR2 YNNKEL (reference sequence). In nucleotides, the CDR3 is TGTGCCAGCAGCCGTTCGGCAGGGGCCACTGAAGCTTTCTTT. It codes for CASSRSAGATEAFF.

This clone was seen only once. The chain has TRBV7-9 and TRBJ1-1; no firm D call. The CDR3 spans 14 residues. V was trimmed by 0 bases and J by 5 bases, leaving 10 bases between them. Germline CDR1 and CDR2: SEHNR and FQNEAQ (reference sequence). In DNA form, the CDR3 reads TGTGCCAGCAGCTTAGCAGCCCTGGTTACTGAAGCTTTCTTT. This sequence encodes CASSLAALVTEAFF.

The rearrangement uses TRBV28 and TRBJ2-7; D might be TRBD1 (5 bases). Trimming removed 3 bases at V and 2 bases at J, with 8 bases between. This CDR3 contains 13 residues. Per germline, CDR1 MDHEN and CDR2 SYDVKM. The CDR3 spells CASSLVRAYEQYF. In nucleotides, the CDR3 is TGTGCCAGCAGTTTGGTCAGGGCCTACGAGCAGTACTTC.

The rearrangement uses TRBV7-2 and TRBJ1-5; D gene uncertain. The germline CDR1 and CDR2 sequences are SGHTA and FQGNSA. The length of the CDR3 is 13 residues. The ends were cut back, 3 bases at V and 7 bases at J, with 10 bases in the middle. The CDR3 spells CASSFFMLQPQHF. The CDR3 DNA reads TGTGCCAGCAGCTTTTTCATGTTGCAGCCCCAGCATTTT. Looking up the rest from reference TRBV7-2 and TRBJ1-5 gives the full variable domain: GAGVSQSPSNKVTEKGKDVELRCDPISGHTALYWYRQSLGQGLEFLIYFQGNSAPDKSGLPSDRFSAERTGGSVSTLTIQRTQQEDSAVYLCASSFFMLQPQHFGDGTRLSIL.

The chain employs TRBV18 and TRBJ2-5, with D uncertain. Germline V CDR1 and CDR2: KGHSH, LQKENI. The ends were cut back, 6 bases at V and 5 bases at J, with 7 bases in the middle. This CDR3 is built from 11 residues. This CDR3 reads CASSSQETQYF. Here the CDR3 DNA reads TGTGCCAGCTCCTCCCAGGAGACCCAGTACTTC.

The chain links TRBV19 to TRBJ1-2; D may be TRBD1 (6 bases). This CDR3 region has 15 residues. V was shortened by 8 bases and J by 0 bases, with 16 bases between the two germline ends. Germline loops: CDR1 LNHDA, CDR2 SQIVND (reference sequence). The CDR3 DNA reads as TGTGCCAGTGATACAGGGTCGGTTTCTAACTATGGCTACACCTTC. The encoded protein is CASDTGSVSNYGYTF.

The chain uses TRBV2 and TRBJ2-2, with D perhaps TRBD2 (5 bases). Germline V CDR1 and CDR2: SNHLY, FYNNEI. The length of the CDR3 is 17 residues. Trimming removed 2 bases from V and 4 bases from J, with 17 bases in between. CDR3 bases: TGTGCCAGCAGTGAAAGCGGCAGCTCCCAGACCACCGGGGAGCTGTTTTTT. This sequence encodes CASSESGSSQTTGELFF.

The chain joins TRBV28 to TRBJ2-5; TRBD2 matches at 10 bases. Trimming at V came to 2 bases and at J to 4 bases, leaving 10 bases not matched to a gene. Germline values: CDR1 MDHEN, CDR2 SYDVKM. CDR3 length: 17 amino acids. CDR3 sequence (DNA): TGTGCCAGCAGTTTAATAGCGGGAGGTATAGTGGGAGAGACCCAGTACTTC. It encodes CASSLIAGGIVGETQYF. The full variable domain, with the rest looked up from reference TRBV28 and TRBJ2-5, is DVKVTQSSRYLVKRTGEKVFLECVQDMDHENMFWYRQDPGLGLRLIYFSYDVKMKEKGDIPEGYSVSREKKERFSLILESASTNQTSMYLCASSLIAGGIVGETQYFGPGTRLLVL.

The chain uses TRBV19 and TRBJ2-7; 7 bases align to TRBD1. The germline V gene encodes CDR1 LNHDA and CDR2 SQIVND (reference sequence). Trimming cost V 5 bases and J 3 bases; bases outside gene matches: 16. There are 17 residues in the CDR3. The CDR3 is CASSAPPPQGEGYEQYF. Written as DNA, the CDR3 is TGTGCCAGTAGTGCCCCACCCCCCCAGGGGGAAGGCTACGAGCAGTACTTC.

The chain has TRBV7-3 and TRBJ2-1; 8 positions match TRBD2. Germline CDR1 is SGHTA and CDR2 is FQGTGA. V trimming: 0 bases; J trimming: 4 bases; junction bases outside the gene matches: 5. The CDR3 length is 16 residues. This CDR3 reads CASSLTGSGSYNEQFF. The CDR3 coding sequence is TGTGCCAGCAGCTTAACGGGGAGCGGGAGTTACAATGAGCAGTTCTTC.

The chain couples TRBV18 to TRBJ2-1, with TRBD2 matching 8 bases. V was clipped by 2 bases and J by 7 bases; unmatched bases: 7. The CDR3 extends over 15 amino acids. Per the germline V gene, CDR1 is KGHSH and CDR2 is LQKENI. CDR3 coding DNA: TGTGCCAGCTCACCAAGCAGCGGGGGAGGGAATGAGCAGTTCTTC. It is translated as CASSPSSGGGNEQFF.

This clone was recorded a few times. The chain joins TRBV4-1 to TRBJ1-5, with D uncertain. Trimming took 1 base from V and 5 from J, leaving 9 bases between them. The germline gives CDR1 MGHRA, CDR2 YSYEKL. This CDR3 spans 14 amino acids. CDR3 bases: TGCGCCAGCAGCCAAGGACACCAAGATCAGCCCCAGCATTTT. Translating it yields CASSQGHQDQPQHF.

Written as DNA, the CDR3 is TGTGCCAGCAGTTTAGGGGACAGGGGGCTAAATCAGCCCCAGCATTTT. Its protein is CASSLGDRGLNQPQHF. The chain is built from TRBV27 and TRBJ1-5; TRBD1 aligns across 12 bases. CDR1 and CDR2 (germline): MNHEY, SMNVEV (reference sequence). V dropped 2 bases and J dropped 4; count of bases not matched to a gene: 3. This CDR3 has 16 amino acids.